Listed here are 21 T cell receptor beta chains from one sample, sequenced in a study of blood T cell dynamics during melanoma immunotherapy. Time point defined: week 3, after first cycle of checkpoint inhibitor. Some clones are missing from TCRdb's copy, which holds only in-frame ones; the method was immunoSEQ multiplex PCR. The sample includes roughly 8,900 clones, about 85% of them seen just once. Sequencing used blood, obtained from a patient treated with checkpoint blockade. Every receptor here comes from a human donor with melanoma.

This clone showed up just once. This chain connects TRBV19 to TRBJ2-7, with TRBD1 matching 7 bases. With 2 bases clipped from V and 0 bases from J, the junction kept 4 bases outside the gene matches. The CDR3 length is 15 residues. Looked up from germline, CDR1 is LNHDA and CDR2 is SQIVND (reference sequence). CDR3 coding DNA: TGTGCCAGTAGTATAAAGGGGGCGAGCTCCTACGAGCAGTACTTC. Translated: CASSIKGASSYEQYF.

The J gene is TRBJ2-3, the V gene TRBV30; no clear D. CDR1 is GTSNPN, CDR2 SVGIG, per germline (reference sequence). The CDR3 spans 11 residues. Trimming shortened V by 5 bases and J by 6 bases, and 9 bases separated the two germline ends. CDR3 nucleotide sequence: TGTGCCTGGGGAGAAGGGGATACGCAGTATTTT. It translates to CAWGEGDTQYF.

This chain links TRBV11-2 with TRBJ2-3; 9 bases are a match to TRBD1. The CDR3 consists of 17 residues. Trimming at V came to 6 bases and at J to 7 bases, leaving 17 bases not matched to a gene. Germline-derived CDR1 and CDR2 are SGHAT and FQNNGV. DNA for the CDR3: TGTGCCAGCAGTCAAGAACCCGGGACAGGGATGGTAAATACGCAGTATTTT. Protein: CASSQEPGTGMVNTQYF.

The chain couples TRBV6-6 to TRBJ1-1; weak D call: TRBD1 (5 bases). Deletions cut 6 bases from V and 5 bases from J, with 10 bases between. The CDR3 is 12 amino acids. The germline gives CDR1 MNHNY, CDR2 SVGAGI (reference sequence). Written as DNA, the CDR3 is TGTGCCAGCAGCAAAACAGGAACTGAAGCTTTCTTT. Residues: CASSKTGTEAFF.

Concerning this clone: Sequence at one end of the junction differs from germline and may be a read error. The J gene is TRBJ2-5, the V gene TRBV5-1; D gene uncertain. Germline CDR1 reads SGHRS; CDR2 reads YFSETQ. The CDR3 totals 14 residues. CDR3 loop: CASSLMLSQETQYF. CDR3 bases: TGCGCCAGCAGCTTGATGCTCAGCCAAGAAACCCAGTACTTC.

The chain uses TRBV28 and TRBJ2-7; D uncertain. Germline V gene data show CDR1 as MDHEN and CDR2 as SYDVKM. V was shortened by 6 bases and J by 2 bases, with 11 bases between the two germline ends. The CDR3 spans 13 residues. CDR3 amino acids: CASSPASTYEQYF. As DNA, the CDR3 is TGTGCCAGCAGCCCCGCTTCTACCTACGAGCAGTACTTC.

The gene calls are TRBV7-9 and TRBJ2-7, with no clear D. Trimming took off 5 bases at V and 2 bases at J, with 10 bases between the two ends. This CDR3 has 13 amino acids. Germline V gene lookup returns CDR1 SEHNR and CDR2 FQNEAQ (reference sequence). The DNA for the CDR3 is TGTGCCAGCAGCCCGGTGGGGACCTACGAGCAGTACTTC. It yields the protein CASSPVGTYEQYF. Variable domain in full (rest from reference TRBV7-9 and TRBJ2-7): DTGVSQNPRHKITKRGQNVTFRCDPISEHNRLYWYRQTLGQGPEFLTYFQNEAQLEKSRLLSDRFSAERPKGSFSTLEIQRTEQGDSAMYLCASSPVGTYEQYFGPGTRLTVT.

In this sample, this clone turned up once. The rearrangement joins TRBV7-3 to TRBJ1-1; possible D gene TRBD1, 5 bases. The CDR3 spans 14 residues. From germline, CDR1 is SGHTA and CDR2 FQGTGA. V shed 0 bases and J shed 6 bases, with 11 bases lying between them. The CDR3 DNA is TGTGCCAGCAGCTTAACCTCGACAGCCGCTGAAGCTTTCTTT. Amino acid sequence: CASSLTSTAAEAFF.

The chain has TRBV6-4 and TRBJ2-3, with a weak D call TRBD1 (5 bases). The CDR3 contains 13 residues. Germline V gene lookup returns CDR1 MRHNA and CDR2 SNTAGT. Trimming cost V 5 bases and J 3 bases, with 9 bases left between them. The CDR3 DNA sequence: TGTGCCAGCAGTCAGGGTGAAACAGATACGCAGTATTTT. It codes for CASSQGETDTQYF.

V gene TRBV19 combines with J gene TRBJ2-3, with 7 nucleotides matching TRBD1. This CDR3 has 14 amino acids. Trimming took 6 bases from V and 0 from J; bases not matched to a gene: 3. Per germline, CDR1 LNHDA and CDR2 SQIVND (reference sequence). The CDR3 nucleotides are TGTGCCAGTAGCACACAGGGGAGCACAGATACGCAGTATTTT. It yields the protein CASSTQGSTDTQYF.

This sequence joins TRBV10-2 and TRBJ1-2; 8 nucleotides line up with TRBD1. This CDR3 is 13 amino acids long. The junction had 9 bases not matched to a gene; V was cut back by 8 bases and J by 7 bases. Germline V CDR1 and CDR2: WSHSY, SAAADI. CDR3 sequence: CASGQDRVGGYTF. CDR3 DNA sequence: TGCGCCAGCGGACAGGACAGGGTCGGTGGCTACACCTTC.

The sample holds a few counts of this clone. The V call is TRBV27, the J call TRBJ2-7, with 10 positions matching TRBD1. The germline CDR1 and CDR2 sequences are MNHEY and SMNVEV (reference sequence). V gave up 3 bases and J gave up 5 bases; unmatched junction bases: 10. This CDR3 comprises 16 residues. The CDR3 DNA reads as TGTGCCAGCAGTTTTCAATATCCGGGACAGGGGAACGAGCAGTACTTC. Translation gives CASSFQYPGQGNEQYF.

This rearrangement joins TRBV9 to TRBJ1-2; 7 bases line up with TRBD1. CDR1 and CDR2 (germline): SGDLS, YYNGEE. This CDR3 is built from 14 residues. V was clipped by 3 bases and J by 7 bases; unmatched bases: 9. The CDR3 nucleotides read TGTGCCAGCAGCGAGACACAGGGGAAATTTGGCTACACCTTC. Translated, it gives CASSETQGKFGYTF.

CDR3 bases: TGTGCCAGCAGCACGGGACAGGGGAGGCACGAGCAGTACTTC. Its translation: CASSTGQGRHEQYF. The gene calls are TRBV11-2 and TRBJ2-7; TRBD1 matches at 10 bases. Germline CDR1 and CDR2: SGHAT and FQNNGV. The CDR3 has 14 amino acids. After removal of 5 bases from V and 5 bases from J, the junction contained 6 bases not matched to a gene.

The chain carries TRBV7-3 and TRBJ2-5; a weak D match, TRBD2 (6 bases). The CDR3 is made up of 15 amino acids. Per germline, CDR1 SGHTA and CDR2 FQGTGA. Trimming pared 0 bases from V and 4 bases from J, leaving 12 bases between. CDR3: CASSLTTGLGETQYF. The CDR3 bases are TGTGCCAGCAGCTTAACCACGGGACTGGGAGAGACCCAGTACTTC.

The rearrangement links TRBV27 to TRBJ1-5, with D unclear. The CDR3 spans 14 residues. V lost 6 bases and J 0 bases, leaving 9 bases between the germline ends. The V gene's germline CDR1 is MNHEY and CDR2 SMNVEV (reference sequence). The CDR3: CASRAIASNQPQHF. CDR3 in DNA: TGTGCCAGCAGGGCAATAGCTAGCAATCAGCCCCAGCATTTT.

The CDR3 protein is CASGIKRRPYEQYF. DNA of the CDR3: TGTGCCAGCGGAATAAAGCGTAGGCCCTACGAGCAGTACTTC. The genes are TRBV28 and TRBJ2-5; D unresolved. Judging by the DNA end, TRBJ2-7 fits better; the J call may be wrong. The germline V gene encodes CDR1 MDHEN and CDR2 SYDVKM. This CDR3 is 14 amino acids long.

The V gene is TRBV18, the J gene TRBJ1-3; D remains unclear. This CDR3 region has 17 residues. Trimming removed 3 bases at V and 5 bases at J, with 20 bases between. CDR1 and CDR2 from the germline V gene are KGHSH and LQKENI. The CDR3 bases are TGTGCCAGCTCACCCGGCGATTTGGGAGGGATTCGAAACACCATATATTTT. Its translation is CASSPGDLGGIRNTIYF.

This clone was counted a single time. This chain links TRBV11-2 with TRBJ1-3; 7 bases line up with TRBD1. The ends lost 1 base at V and 0 bases at J; junction bases unmatched: 3. CDR3 length: 16 residues. In germline, CDR1 is SGHAT, CDR2 FQNNGV. The CDR3 region is CASSLGTGLSGNTIYF. DNA for the CDR3: TGTGCCAGCAGCTTAGGGACAGGACTCTCTGGAAACACCATATATTTT.

This chain connects TRBV28 to TRBJ2-3, with D possibly matching TRBD2 (6 bases). Germline values: CDR1 MDHEN, CDR2 SYDVKM. The CDR3 contains 15 residues. V lost 1 base, J lost 4 bases, and 12 bases lay in between. The CDR3 region is CASSLSSRRADTQYF. The CDR3 DNA reads as TGTGCCAGCAGTTTATCGTCCAGGAGGGCAGATACGCAGTATTTT.

The chain uses TRBV13 and TRBJ1-1; D is undetermined. The CDR3 loop spans 15 amino acids. Germline V gives CDR1 PRHDT, CDR2 FYEKMQ (reference sequence). Deletions cut 2 bases from V and 1 base from J, with 11 bases between. The CDR3 region has the DNA TGTGCCAGCAGCTTAATCTTAGGAGAGAACACTGAAGCTTTCTTT. This encodes CASSLILGENTEAFF.